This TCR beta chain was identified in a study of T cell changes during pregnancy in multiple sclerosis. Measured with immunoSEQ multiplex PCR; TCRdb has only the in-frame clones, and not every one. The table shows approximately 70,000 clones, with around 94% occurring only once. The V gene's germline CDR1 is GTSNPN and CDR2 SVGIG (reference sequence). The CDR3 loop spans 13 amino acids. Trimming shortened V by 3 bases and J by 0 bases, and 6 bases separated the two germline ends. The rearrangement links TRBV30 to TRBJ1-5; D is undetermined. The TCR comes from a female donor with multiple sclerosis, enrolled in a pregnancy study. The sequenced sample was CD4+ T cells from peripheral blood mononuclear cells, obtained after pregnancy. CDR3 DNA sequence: TGTGCCTGGAGCCAGGATAGCAATCAGCCCCAGCATTTT. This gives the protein CAWSQDSNQPQHF.